Included here is one T cell receptor (beta chain) sequence, with context. The antigen is not known. This record belongs to a study of OX40 agonist ivuxolimab in advanced cancers. The CDR3 runs to 14 residues. V was clipped by 4 bases and J by 1 base; unmatched bases: 1. Germline CDR1 and CDR2: SGHRS and YFSETQ. The table came from immunoSEQ multiplex PCR; TCRdb's copy has only in-frame clones and leaves some out. The sample has about 160,000 clones, 85% to 95% seen once. Findings and caveats of the study: Specificity for antigen went undetermined in the expanded peripheral T cells. Doses of 0.1 to 3.0 mg/kg were accompanied by clonal expansion of CD4+ and CD8+ blood T cells by week 6.

On cycle 4 day 1 and cycle 7 day 1, as well as at baseline, blood was sampled. Specimen: CD4+ or CD8+ T cells sorted from blood, collected in a trial of the OX40 agonist ivuxolimab. This rearrangement joins TRBV5-1 to TRBJ2-4; 8 positions match TRBD1. The TCR originated in an adult with an advanced solid tumor such as melanoma, head and neck, liver or kidney cancer. The CDR3 loop reads CASSRQGAKNIQYF. CDR3 coding DNA: TGCGCCAGCAGCCGACAGGGGGCCAAAAACATTCAGTACTTC.